Listed below are T cell receptor beta chains from one sample, sequenced in a study of CD8 T cells in ankylosing spondylitis. MiXCR was run by TCRdb on the 5' RACE reads, yielding one entry per CDR3 protein. The sample holds over 130,000 distinct CDR3 sequences; more than 40% are singletons and the top ten take roughly 15%. The sample consisted of synovial fluid, either unsorted or a sorted T cell fraction (not recorded which). The receptors originated from a male donor with ankylosing spondylitis. Both conserved end residues are part of each CDR3. Fields, in order: J gene, V gene, clone size, D gene, CDR3 DNA, CDR3 protein. A D gene is named only where the DNA matches it firmly. Size values are once, few and many counts, or a class for expanded clones, and some rows have none.

J: TRBJ2-7
V: TRBV20-1
size: few
D: -
DNA: TGCAGTGCTAGGACAGGAGAGGAAACGGGCGAGCAGTACTTC
CDR3: CSARTGEETGEQYF

J: TRBJ2-5
V: TRBV5-1
size: -
D: -
DNA: TGCGCCAGCAGCTTAGCGGTCGGGGCGAGGGCGGGAGAGACCCAGTACTTC
CDR3: CASSLAVGARAGETQYF

J: TRBJ2-1
V: TRBV29-1
size: once
D: -
DNA: TGCAGCGTCACAGGCCTCAAACTCAATGAGCAGTTCTTC
CDR3: CSVTGLKLNEQFF

J: TRBJ1-2
V: TRBV5-1
size: -
D: TRBD1
DNA: TGCGCCAGCAGCTTGTGGAAGGGGGCGAACTATGGCTACACCTTC
CDR3: CASSLWKGANYGYTF

J: TRBJ1-2
V: TRBV7-9
size: -
D: -
DNA: TGTGCCAGCAGCTTAACGGGGAGGGATGGCTACACCTTC
CDR3: CASSLTGRDGYTF

J: TRBJ2-7
V: TRBV30
size: -
D: -
DNA: TGTGCCTGGAGTGTTCGTTGGGGATTGTTCTACGAGCAGTACTTC
CDR3: CAWSVRWGLFYEQYF

J: TRBJ2-7
V: TRBV2
size: -
D: TRBD1
DNA: TGTGCCAGCAAGCCGGGACAGGGACGCTACGAGCAGTACTTC
CDR3: CASKPGQGRYEQYF

J: TRBJ1-2
V: TRBV4-1
size: few
D: -
DNA: TGCGCCAGCAGCCTCTTTCGGTGGGAGGTTGTCTATGGCTACACCTTC
CDR3: CASSLFRWEVVYGYTF

J: TRBJ2-4
V: TRBV29-1
size: medium-sized
D: -
DNA: TGCAGCGTTGAAGAGGAGACCGAAGATAACATTCAGTACTTC
CDR3: CSVEEETEDNIQYF

J: TRBJ2-3
V: TRBV10-3
size: -
D: -
DNA: TGTGCCATCAGTGAATTCTGGCGGTACGCTAGCACAGATACGCAGTATTTT
CDR3: CAISEFWRYASTDTQYF

J: TRBJ2-2
V: TRBV9
size: -
D: -
DNA: TGTGCCAGCAGCGTTAGCCTAGCCAACACCGGGGAGCTGTTTTTT
CDR3: CASSVSLANTGELFF

J: TRBJ2-3
V: TRBV6-2/TRBV6-3
size: few
D: TRBD1
DNA: TGTGCCAGCAGTTACTCGCAGGGGGCGGCGGATACGCAGTATTTT
CDR3: CASSYSQGAADTQYF

J: TRBJ1-1
V: TRBV12-3/TRBV12-4
size: few
D: TRBD1
DNA: TGTGCCAGCAGTTTTCGGGACAGGAACACTGAAGCTTTCTTT
CDR3: CASSFRDRNTEAFF

J: TRBJ2-1
V: TRBV29-1
size: few
D: -
DNA: TGCAGCGTTTGGTTCCTAGCAGCCTACAATGAGCAGTTCTTC
CDR3: CSVWFLAAYNEQFF

J: TRBJ2-7
V: TRBV6-5
size: few
D: TRBD1
DNA: TGTGCCAGCAGTAAGGGGACAGGCGAGCAGTACTTC
CDR3: CASSKGTGEQYF

J: TRBJ1-1
V: TRBV6-1
size: -
D: -
DNA: TGTGCCAGCAACACAGGGAAGGACTACCTGGACACTGAAGCTTTCTTT
CDR3: CASNTGKDYLDTEAFF

J: TRBJ2-7
V: TRBV7-6
size: -
D: -
DNA: TGTGCCAGCAGCTTATTCAACCGGAGGCAAGGTGGTCCCTACGAGCAGTACTTC
CDR3: CASSLFNRRQGGPYEQYF